These 25 T cell receptor beta chains were sequenced from one sample in a study of T cells in Graves' hyperthyroidism and ophthalmopathy. From RNA transcripts, TCR beta CDR3 regions were amplified. An initial round of RT-PCR targeting the TCR CDR3 relied on the HTBI primer set. From the multiplex PCR reads, TCRdb called clonotypes with MiXCR, one entry per CDR3 protein. Found here are 500,000 to 650,000 distinct CDR3 sequences, around 15% of them singletons; the top ten hold approximately 15%. Sequences were obtained from blood. The receptors come from a middle-aged woman with Graves' hyperthyroidism.

This clonotype was counted ten times or more. CDR3 protein: CASSLWDGTGAYQPQHF. The CDR3 region has the DNA TGTGCCAGCAGTTTATGGGACGGGACAGGAGCTTATCAGCCCCAGCATTTT. This chain uses TRBV28 with TRBJ1-5, with TRBD1 identical over 8 bases. The CDR3 contains 17 residues. V lost 0 bases to trimming and J lost 5 bases; unmatched junction nucleotides: 9. Germline CDR1 reads MDHEN; CDR2 reads SYDVKM. The complete variable domain, with remaining parts taken from reference TRBV28 and TRBJ1-5, reads DVKVTQSSRYLVKRTGEKVFLECVQDMDHENMFWYRQDPGLGLRLIYFSYDVKMKEKGDIPEGYSVSREKKERFSLILESASTNQTSMYLCASSLWDGTGAYQPQHFGDGTRLSIL.

This clonotype was seen ten or more times. The chain employs TRBV3-1 and TRBJ2-2, with D unclear. This CDR3 comprises 16 residues. The V and J ends lost 1 base and 0 bases respectively, with 9 bases between them. CDR1 and CDR2 from the germline V gene are LGHDT and YNNKEL (reference sequence). CDR3: CASSQAADTNTGELFF. CDR3 sequence (DNA): TGTGCCAGCAGCCAAGCGGCAGATACGAACACCGGGGAGCTGTTTTTT.

This clonotype was counted only a few times. The CDR3 DNA is TGTGCCAGCAGCACCGGGACGGCCTACAATGAGCAGTTCTTC. It encodes CASSTGTAYNEQFF. The chain employs TRBV9 and TRBJ2-1; tentatively, D is TRBD1 or TRBD2 (5 bases each). Germline V gene sequence: CDR1 SGDLS, CDR2 YYNGEE. The V end was cut by 4 bases, the J end by 2 bases, with 10 bases between. The CDR3 loop spans 14 amino acids.

The chain employs TRBV12-3 or TRBV12-4 and TRBJ2-1, with 9 bases fitting TRBD2. V dropped 6 bases and J dropped 4; count of bases not matched to a gene: 7. This CDR3 region has 15 residues. Written as DNA, the CDR3 is TGTGCCAGCAGGGTGGGGCTAGCGGGGTACAATGAGCAGTTCTTC. Translated, it gives CASRVGLAGYNEQFF.

V gene TRBV3-1 combines with J gene TRBJ2-2; 11 bases align to TRBD2. The J segment lost 7 bases and the V segment lost 4 bases, leaving 8 bases of the junction unmatched. This CDR3 comprises 16 residues. Germline V gene data show CDR1 as LGHDT and CDR2 as YNNKEL (reference sequence). CDR3 sequence (DNA): TGTGCCAGCAGCCTTCGTAGCGGGAGGGCCGGCGGGGAGCTGTTTTTT. It encodes CASSLRSGRAGGELFF.

This clonotype has more than one count but fewer than ten. The chain uses TRBV6-6 and TRBJ1-6, with D unclear. The CDR3 runs 15 residues. Germline V gene sequence: CDR1 MNHNY, CDR2 SVGAGI (reference sequence). Trimming removed 2 bases from V and 6 bases from J, with 11 bases in between. DNA for the CDR3: TGTGCCAGCAGTTACCTGGGGTCGGTTAATTCACCCCTCCACTTT. This translates into CASSYLGSVNSPLHF.

Of note for this clonotype: One junction end does not reproduce the germline sequence, and a read error may be involved. This chain links TRBV3-1 with TRBJ2-6; D may correspond to TRBD1 or TRBD2 (5 bases each). The CDR3 is 14 amino acids. The germline CDR1 and CDR2 sequences are LGHDT and YNNKEL (reference sequence). CDR3 residues: CASSPWGGGNVLTF. The CDR3 DNA sequence: TGTGCCAGCAGCCCTTGGGGTGGGGGCAACGTCCTGACTTTC.

This clonotype came up a few times. This chain joins TRBV3-1 and TRBJ1-6; 8 nucleotides match TRBD1. The length of the CDR3 is 16 residues. Unmatched junction bases numbered 6, after V lost 4 bases and J lost 4 bases. Germline V gene sequence: CDR1 LGHDT, CDR2 YNNKEL (reference sequence). The CDR3 coding sequence is TGTGCCAGCAGCCTTACGACAGGGGCTTATAATTCACCCCTCCACTTT. It is translated as CASSLTTGAYNSPLHF.

This clonotype was seen ten or more times. The gene calls are TRBV11-1 and TRBJ2-7; 8 bases map to TRBD1. Germline V gene data show CDR1 as SGHAT and CDR2 as FQDESV (reference sequence). This CDR3 comprises 15 residues. V shed 3 bases, J shed 3 bases, and the junction held 7 bases outside the gene matches. The CDR3: CASSLNRDRFYEQYF. In DNA form, the CDR3 reads TGTGCCAGCAGCTTGAACCGGGACAGGTTCTACGAGCAGTACTTC. Variable domain in full (rest from reference TRBV11-1 and TRBJ2-7): EAEVAQSPRYKITEKSQAVAFWCDPISGHATLYWYRQILGQGPELLVQFQDESVVDDSQLPKDRFSAERLKGVDSTLKIQPAELGDSAMYLCASSLNRDRFYEQYFGPGTRLTVT.

This clonotype was seen at least ten times. The chain couples TRBV28 to TRBJ1-1, with 7 bases lining up with TRBD1. The J segment lost 5 bases and the V segment lost 5 bases, leaving 17 bases of the junction unmatched. This CDR3 has 17 amino acids. Germline assignment: CDR1 MDHEN and CDR2 SYDVKM. As DNA, the CDR3 is TGTGCCAGCAGTCCCTACCTGATAAGACAGGGAGGGACTGAAGCTTTCTTT. Amino acids: CASSPYLIRQGGTEAFF. The variable domain in full, with the rest retrieved from reference TRBV28 and TRBJ1-1, is DVKVTQSSRYLVKRTGEKVFLECVQDMDHENMFWYRQDPGLGLRLIYFSYDVKMKEKGDIPEGYSVSREKKERFSLILESASTNQTSMYLCASSPYLIRQGGTEAFFGQGTRLTVV.

This clonotype was detected ten times or more. The chain couples TRBV6-1 to TRBJ2-7; D unresolved. Germline CDR1 reads MNHNS; CDR2 reads SASEGT. The CDR3 contains 16 residues. V lost 5 bases and J lost 0, with 17 bases in between. This CDR3 reads CASSPGAFGSSYEQYF. The CDR3 nucleotides are TGTGCCAGCAGTCCAGGCGCTTTCGGGTCCTCCTACGAGCAGTACTTC.

Many counts were recorded for this clonotype. CDR3 residues: CSARRDLGSDEQYF. CDR3 DNA: TGCAGTGCCCGCAGGGATTTGGGTAGCGACGAGCAGTACTTC. The chain recombines TRBV20-1 with TRBJ2-7; D may be TRBD1 or TRBD2 (5 bases each). This CDR3 is built from 14 residues. V was trimmed by 6 bases and J by 5 bases, leaving 20 bases between them. Germline V lookup: CDR1 DFQATT, CDR2 SNEGSKA (reference sequence).

This clonotype was detected ten times or more. The genes are TRBV11-2 and TRBJ2-7; 7 nucleotides line up with TRBD2. The CDR3 is 15 amino acids. The trim removed 0 bases at V and 0 bases at J, leaving 2 bases unmatched. From germline, CDR1 is SGHAT and CDR2 FQNNGV. CDR3 in amino acids: CASSLDTSVSYEQYF. The CDR3 DNA is TGTGCCAGCAGCTTAGATACTAGCGTCTCCTACGAGCAGTACTTC.

This clonotype came up a few times. The V and J genes are TRBV4-1 and TRBJ2-5; TRBD1 matches at 9 bases. The V segment lost 3 bases and the J segment 4 bases; nucleotides outside the gene matches: 12. The CDR3 sequence is 17 residues long. Germline V gene lookup returns CDR1 MGHRA and CDR2 YSYEKL. The CDR3 DNA reads TGCGCCAGCAGCCATCTTCCGGGACAGGGAAGTAGAGAGACCCAGTACTTC. Its protein is CASSHLPGQGSRETQYF.

This clonotype has at least ten counts. The chain is built from TRBV27 and TRBJ2-4, with 9 bases that match TRBD2. The length of the CDR3 is 20 residues. Trimming cost V 1 base and J 0 bases; bases outside gene matches: 13. The V gene's germline CDR1 is MNHEY and CDR2 SMNVEV (reference sequence). CDR3: CASSLWASGKMDRAKNIQYF. Here the CDR3 DNA reads TGTGCCAGCAGTTTATGGGCTAGCGGGAAGATGGATAGAGCCAAAAACATTCAGTACTTC.

This clonotype was counted at least ten times. J is TRBJ2-3 and V is TRBV30; D possibly corresponds to TRBD2 (5 bases). The germline V gene has CDR1 GTSNPN and CDR2 SVGIG (reference sequence). V was clipped by 4 bases and J by 3 bases, with 8 bases between them. The CDR3 has 12 amino acids. Written as DNA, the CDR3 is TGTGCCTGGACAAGAGGGACAGATACGCAGTATTTT. Translating it yields CAWTRGTDTQYF.

V is TRBV10-2 and J is TRBJ1-5; D is perhaps TRBD1 (6 bases). The germline V gene encodes CDR1 WSHSY and CDR2 SAAADI. This CDR3 has 17 amino acids. The V end was cut by 0 bases, the J end by 1 base, with 13 bases between. The CDR3 reads CASSESQGGMSNQPQHF. DNA for the CDR3: TGCGCCAGCAGTGAGTCACAAGGGGGTATGAGCAATCAGCCCCAGCATTTT.

This clonotype was recorded at least ten times. In nucleotides, the CDR3 is TGTGCCAGCAGTACCTCGACAGGGGGTGACAAGCAGTACTTC. Translating it yields CASSTSTGGDKQYF. This chain uses TRBV2 with TRBJ2-7; 9 nucleotides line up with TRBD1. The germline CDR1 and CDR2 sequences are SNHLY and FYNNEI. Trimming removed 5 bases from V and 8 bases from J; junction bases left unmatched: 10. The CDR3 has 14 residues.

This clonotype was seen more than once but under ten times. The V gene is TRBV10-1, the J gene TRBJ2-7; possible D gene TRBD1, 6 bases. The length of the CDR3 is 13 residues. Trimming shortened V by 2 bases and J by 5 bases, and 10 bases separated the two germline ends. CDR1 WNHNN and CDR2 SYGVQD come from the germline V gene (reference sequence). The CDR3 here is CASSEGQSDEQYF. In DNA form, the CDR3 reads TGCGCCAGCAGTGAGGGACAGTCCGACGAGCAGTACTTC.

This clonotype was observed at least ten times. The chain combines TRBV7-2 with TRBJ2-7; 15 bases align to TRBD2. This CDR3 has 15 residues. With 1 base clipped from V and 7 bases from J, the junction kept 2 bases outside the gene matches. CDR1 and CDR2 from the germline V gene are SGHTA and FQGNSA. The CDR3 here is CASSLEGTSGREQYF. CDR3 DNA: TGTGCCAGCAGCTTAGAAGGGACTAGCGGGAGGGAGCAGTACTTC. The full variable domain, its missing parts supplied by reference TRBV7-2 and TRBJ2-7, is GAGVSQSPSNKVTEKGKDVELRCDPISGHTALYWYRQSLGQGLEFLIYFQGNSAPDKSGLPSDRFSAERTGGSVSTLTIQRTQQEDSAVYLCASSLEGTSGREQYFGPGTRLTVT.

V gene TRBV27 combines with J gene TRBJ2-7, with 8 nucleotides matching TRBD1. With V trimmed by 6 bases and J by 5 bases, 12 bases remained unmatched. The CDR3 runs 15 residues. CDR1 and CDR2 (germline): MNHEY, SMNVEV (reference sequence). This CDR3 is CASSPWDRRGDEQYF. Here the CDR3 DNA reads TGTGCCAGCAGCCCTTGGGACAGGAGGGGGGACGAGCAGTACTTC.

This clonotype was seen only a few times. V is TRBV29-1 and J is TRBJ2-3; tentatively, D is TRBD1 (6 bases). Germline assignment: CDR1 SQVTM and CDR2 ANQGSEA. V lost 8 bases, J lost 3 bases, and 15 bases lay in between. The CDR3 runs 13 residues. Here the CDR3 reads CSTGTSQTDTQYF. The CDR3 DNA sequence: TGCAGCACCGGGACATCCCAGACAGATACGCAGTATTTT.

This clonotype was recorded many times. J is TRBJ2-2 and V is TRBV13; D gene ambiguous. The CDR3 is made up of 13 amino acids. CDR1 is PRHDT, CDR2 FYEKMQ, per germline (reference sequence). Deletions cut 5 bases from V and 6 bases from J, with 10 bases between. The CDR3 region is CASSPPLAGELFF. CDR3 DNA sequence: TGTGCCAGCAGCCCACCTCTGGCCGGGGAGCTGTTTTTT.

The gene calls are TRBV24-1 and TRBJ2-1; 7 bases line up with TRBD2. This CDR3 comprises 14 residues. V was clipped by 3 bases and J by 2 bases; unmatched bases: 0. Looked up from germline, CDR1 is KGHDR and CDR2 is SFDVKD. CDR3 coding DNA: TGTGCCACCAGTGATACTAGCGCCTACAATGAGCAGTTCTTC. Translation: CATSDTSAYNEQFF.

The sample holds a few counts of this clonotype. This sequence joins TRBV30 and TRBJ2-1; 9 bases agree with TRBD2. In germline, CDR1 is GTSNPN, CDR2 SVGIG (reference sequence). The CDR3 sequence is 13 residues long. The V gene end was trimmed by 3 bases and the J gene end by 4 bases; junction bases not matched to a gene: 1. The CDR3 region is CAWSTSGYNEQFF. For the CDR3, the DNA is TGTGCCTGGAGCACTAGCGGGTACAATGAGCAGTTCTTC.